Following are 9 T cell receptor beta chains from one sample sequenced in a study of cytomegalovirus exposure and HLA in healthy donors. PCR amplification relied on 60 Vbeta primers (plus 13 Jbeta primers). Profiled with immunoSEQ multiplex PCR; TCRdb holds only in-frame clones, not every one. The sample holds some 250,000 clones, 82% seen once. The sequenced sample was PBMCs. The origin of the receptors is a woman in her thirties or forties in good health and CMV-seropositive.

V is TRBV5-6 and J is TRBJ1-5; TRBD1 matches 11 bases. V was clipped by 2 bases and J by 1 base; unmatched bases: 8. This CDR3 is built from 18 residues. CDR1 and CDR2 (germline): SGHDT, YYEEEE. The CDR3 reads CASSFRDRGLWSNQPQHF. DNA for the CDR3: TGTGCCAGCAGCTTCCGGGACAGGGGGTTGTGGAGCAATCAGCCCCAGCATTTT.

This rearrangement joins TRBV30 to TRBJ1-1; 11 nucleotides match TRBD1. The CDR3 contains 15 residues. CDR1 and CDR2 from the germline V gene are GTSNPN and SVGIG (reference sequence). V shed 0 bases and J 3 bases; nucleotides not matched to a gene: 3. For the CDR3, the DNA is TGTGCCTGGAGTGTCCGGACAGGGGGCTACACTGAAGCTTTCTTT. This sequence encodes CAWSVRTGGYTEAFF.

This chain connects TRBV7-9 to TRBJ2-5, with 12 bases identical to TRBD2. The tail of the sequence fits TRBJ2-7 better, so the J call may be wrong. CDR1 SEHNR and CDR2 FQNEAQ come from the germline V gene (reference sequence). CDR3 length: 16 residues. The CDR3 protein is CASSLRTSGTIGEQYF. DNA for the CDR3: TGTGCCAGCAGCTTGAGGACTAGCGGGACGATCGGCGAGCAGTACTTC.

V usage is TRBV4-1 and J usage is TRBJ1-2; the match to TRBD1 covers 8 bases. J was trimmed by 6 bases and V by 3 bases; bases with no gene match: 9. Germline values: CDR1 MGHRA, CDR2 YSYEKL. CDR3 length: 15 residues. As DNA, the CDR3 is TGCGCCAGCAGCCAGGCCCGGGACAGGATTCATGGCTACACCTTC. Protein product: CASSQARDRIHGYTF.

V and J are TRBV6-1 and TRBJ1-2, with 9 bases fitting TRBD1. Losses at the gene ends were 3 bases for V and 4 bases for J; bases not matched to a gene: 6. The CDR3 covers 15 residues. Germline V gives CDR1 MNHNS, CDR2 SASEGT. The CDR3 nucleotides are TGTGCCAGCAGTGACGGGACAGGGAGGACCTATGGCTACACCTTC. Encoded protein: CASSDGTGRTYGYTF.

The CDR3: CATSRERTGSDTQYF. In nucleotides, the CDR3 is TGTGCCACCAGCAGAGAGAGGACAGGGTCGGATACGCAGTATTTT. The chain uses TRBV15 and TRBJ2-3; 8 nucleotides match TRBD1. The germline V gene encodes CDR1 LNHNV and CDR2 YYDKDF (reference sequence). This CDR3 spans 15 amino acids. J gave up 6 bases and V 0 bases, and 5 bases lay outside the gene matches. The full variable domain, its missing parts supplied by reference TRBV15 and TRBJ2-3, is DAMVIQNPRYQVTQFGKPVTLSCSQTLNHNVMYWYQQKSSQAPKLLFHYYDKDFNNEADTPDNFQSRRPNTSFCFLDIRSPGLGDTAMYLCATSRERTGSDTQYFGPGTRLTVL.

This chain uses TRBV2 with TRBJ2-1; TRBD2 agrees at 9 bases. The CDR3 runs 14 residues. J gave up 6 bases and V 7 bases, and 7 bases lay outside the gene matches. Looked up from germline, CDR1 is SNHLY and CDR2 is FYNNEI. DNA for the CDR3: TGTGCCAGCATGAGGCGGGAGGGCCCCAATGAGCAGTTCTTC. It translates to CASMRREGPNEQFF.

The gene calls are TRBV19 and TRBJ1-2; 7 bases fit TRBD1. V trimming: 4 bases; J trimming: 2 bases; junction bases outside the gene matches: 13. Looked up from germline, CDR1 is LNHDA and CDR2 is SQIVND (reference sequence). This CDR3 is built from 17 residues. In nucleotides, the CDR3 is TGTGCCAGTAGTAGACAGGGCTACGCGGGGTTCAACTATGGCTACACCTTC. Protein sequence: CASSRQGYAGFNYGYTF.

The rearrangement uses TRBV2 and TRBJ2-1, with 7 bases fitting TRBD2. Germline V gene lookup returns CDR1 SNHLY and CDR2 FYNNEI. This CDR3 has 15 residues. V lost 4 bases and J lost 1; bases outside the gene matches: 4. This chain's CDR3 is CASSVPSGSYNEQFF. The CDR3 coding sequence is TGTGCCAGCAGTGTTCCTAGCGGTTCCTACAATGAGCAGTTCTTC. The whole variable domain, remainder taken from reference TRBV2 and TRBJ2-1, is EPEVTQTPSHQVTQMGQEVILRCVPISNHLYFYWYRQILGQKVEFLVSFYNNEISEKSEIFDDQFSVERPDGSNFTLKIRSTKLEDSAMYFCASSVPSGSYNEQFFGPGTRLTVL.